These 21 T cell receptor beta chains share one sample of origin, sequenced in a study of beta chain features in type 1 diabetes. Since all of the isolated RNA was reverse transcribed, expressed TCRB transcripts were what got sequenced. Some clones are missing from TCRdb's copy, which holds only in-frame ones; the method was immunoSEQ multiplex PCR. Of under 950,000 clones listed, roughly a sixth are singletons. Sequencing was performed on naive CD4+ T cells from blood. Receptor source: a woman aged 18 to 35 in good health.

The chain uses TRBV7-9 and TRBJ2-7; TRBD2 aligns across 9 bases. CDR3 length: 17 amino acids. V shed 5 bases and J 0 bases; nucleotides not matched to a gene: 11. Germline CDR1 reads SEHNR; CDR2 reads FQNEAQ (reference sequence). The CDR3 bases are TGTGCCAGCAGCCCCCGAGTTCGTAGCGGGAGCTCCTACGAGCAGTACTTC. Residues: CASSPRVRSGSSYEQYF. The entire variable domain, with the rest obtained from reference TRBV7-9 and TRBJ2-7, is as follows: DTGVSQNPRHKITKRGQNVTFRCDPISEHNRLYWYRQTLGQGPEFLTYFQNEAQLEKSRLLSDRFSAERPKGSFSTLEIQRTEQGDSAMYLCASSPRVRSGSSYEQYFGPGTRLTVT.

This chain uses TRBV9 with TRBJ1-2; perhaps TRBD1 as D (5 bases). Trimming cost V 7 bases and J 7 bases, with 17 bases left between them. The CDR3 contains 13 residues. Germline V gives CDR1 SGDLS, CDR2 YYNGEE. CDR3 DNA sequence: TGTGCCAGCGGACCTCGTGGGGCAGCTGGCTACACCTTC. Amino acids: CASGPRGAAGYTF.

Worth noting for this clone: The same CDR3 also results from other DNA sequences found in this sample. V gene TRBV19 combines with J gene TRBJ2-1; TRBD2 matches 10 bases. V was clipped by 6 bases and J by 7 bases; unmatched bases: 3. This CDR3 is built from 13 residues. From germline, CDR1 is LNHDA and CDR2 SQIVND (reference sequence). The DNA of the CDR3 is TGTGCCAGTAGCACACTAGCGGGAAATGAGCAGTTCTTC. As protein: CASSTLAGNEQFF.

The genes are TRBV7-3 and TRBJ2-5; tentative D call: TRBD2 (5 bases). CDR1 is SGHTA and CDR2 is FQGTGA in the germline V gene. This CDR3 contains 15 residues. V was shortened by 3 bases and J by 2 bases, with 13 bases between the two germline ends. CDR3 DNA sequence: TGTGCCAGCAGCTTCTCTGGCGGGCCTCAAGAGACCCAGTACTTC. Translated: CASSFSGGPQETQYF.

This clone has only a few counts. The V and J genes are TRBV4-3 and TRBJ1-2, with TRBD1 matching over 9 bases. Unmatched junction bases numbered 1, after V lost 1 base and J lost 4 bases. In germline, CDR1 is LGHNA, CDR2 YSLEER. CDR3 length: 14 amino acids. DNA of the CDR3: TGCGCCAGCAGCCAAGCGGGACAGGGCTATGGCTACACCTTC. It encodes CASSQAGQGYGYTF.

The chain employs TRBV5-6 and TRBJ1-3, with D unclear. Germline CDR1 is SGHDT and CDR2 is YYEEEE. The CDR3 is 11 amino acids. Trimming cost V 3 bases and J 2 bases, with 0 bases left between them. CDR3 nucleotide sequence: TGTGCCAGCAGCTCTGGAAACACCATATATTTT. This translates into CASSSGNTIYF.

The genes are TRBV7-2 and TRBJ2-1; no definite D call. Germline values: CDR1 SGHTA, CDR2 FQGNSA. The germline V and J ends were trimmed by 5 bases and 0 bases, with 11 bases remaining between them. The CDR3 covers 15 residues. CDR3 residues: CASSRIADSYNEQFF. Written as DNA, the CDR3 is TGTGCCAGCAGCCGAATAGCTGACTCCTACAATGAGCAGTTCTTC.

V and J are TRBV7-2 and TRBJ2-7; weak D call: TRBD1 (6 bases). V lost 0 bases, J lost 4 bases, and 19 bases lay in between. The CDR3 is 17 residues long. The germline gives CDR1 SGHTA, CDR2 FQGNSA. DNA of the CDR3: TGTGCCAGCAGCTTAGCACGATACACAGGGCCTAGGTACGAGCAGTACTTC. This translates into CASSLARYTGPRYEQYF. The whole variable domain, filled in from reference TRBV7-2 and TRBJ2-7, reads GAGVSQSPSNKVTEKGKDVELRCDPISGHTALYWYRQSLGQGLEFLIYFQGNSAPDKSGLPSDRFSAERTGGSVSTLTIQRTQQEDSAVYLCASSLARYTGPRYEQYFGPGTRLTVT.

This clone has a handful of counts. V is TRBV7-2 and J is TRBJ1-1; D remains unclear. The germline V and J ends were trimmed by 2 bases and 4 bases, with 11 bases remaining between them. CDR3 length: 14 residues. The germline V gene has CDR1 SGHTA and CDR2 FQGNSA. The CDR3 loop is CASSLISAGTEAFF. Written as DNA, the CDR3 is TGTGCCAGCAGCTTAATCTCGGCGGGCACTGAAGCTTTCTTT.

This clone was seen more than once but under ten times. This chain connects TRBV10-2 to TRBJ2-5, with D possibly TRBD1 on 5 matching bases. Trimming stripped 5 bases from V and 2 bases from J, with 9 bases between. This CDR3 has 13 residues. Germline values: CDR1 WSHSY, CDR2 SAAADI. The CDR3 sequence: CASSQTAQETQYF. CDR3 bases: TGCGCCAGCAGTCAGACAGCTCAAGAGACCCAGTACTTC.

This clone has just a few counts. The chain carries TRBV11-2 and TRBJ1-6, with TRBD1 as a possible D gene (6 bases). Germline CDR1 and CDR2: SGHAT and FQNNGV. CDR3 size: 14 residues. Trimming removed 10 bases from V and 0 bases from J, with 10 bases in between. In nucleotides, the CDR3 is TGTGCCACCGGACAGAGCTCCTATAATTCACCCCTCCACTTT. This codes for CATGQSSYNSPLHF.

The chain uses TRBV7-3 and TRBJ2-1, with D perhaps matching TRBD1 or TRBD2 (5 bases each). V was cut by 1 base and J by 0 bases, with 13 bases left in between. CDR3 length: 17 residues. Germline CDR1 is SGHTA and CDR2 is FQGTGA. The CDR3 sequence is CASSLRGKPSSYNEQFF. Here the CDR3 DNA reads TGTGCCAGCAGCTTAAGGGGGAAACCGAGCTCCTACAATGAGCAGTTCTTC.

This chain uses TRBV6-5 with TRBJ2-6; D gene ambiguous. This CDR3 is 16 amino acids long. The germline V gene has CDR1 MNHEY and CDR2 SVGAGI. Trimming left V 2 bases short and J 0 bases short, with 8 bases between. The CDR3: CASSYGTGSGANVLTF. CDR3 in DNA: TGTGCCAGCAGTTACGGTACGGGCTCTGGGGCCAACGTCCTGACTTTC.

A note on this clone: A read error may account for a junction end that differs from germline. V gene TRBV2 combines with J gene TRBJ2-1, with TRBD2 matching 8 bases. Germline V lookup: CDR1 SNHLY, CDR2 FYNNEI. The CDR3 contains 15 residues. The CDR3 bases are TGTGCCAGCAGGGTTCGGACTAGCTCCTCCAATGAGCAGTTCTTC. The encoded protein is CASRVRTSSSNEQFF.

As regards this clone: Other DNA sequences in this specimen translate into the identical CDR3. The chain employs TRBV20-1 and TRBJ2-1; unclear D gene. V was pared by 6 bases and J by 4 bases, with 7 bases between. The CDR3 runs 11 residues. The germline V gene encodes CDR1 DFQATT and CDR2 SNEGSKA (reference sequence). The DNA for the CDR3 is TGCAGTGCCCGCCTATACAATGAGCAGTTCTTC. It translates to CSARLYNEQFF.

The chain couples TRBV5-4 to TRBJ2-2, with TRBD1 matching over 7 bases. CDR1 is SGHNT and CDR2 is YYREEE in the germline V gene (reference sequence). The CDR3 is 14 amino acids. Germline trimming cut 4 bases from V and 1 base from J; bases unmatched to any gene: 1. CDR3 sequence reads: CASSRTGNTGELFF. The CDR3 bases are TGTGCCAGCAGCCGGACAGGGAACACCGGGGAGCTGTTTTTT.

This clone occurred a few times. The gene calls are TRBV9 and TRBJ2-1; 9 nucleotides agree with TRBD1. The CDR3 covers 16 residues. J gave up 4 bases and V 4 bases, and 9 bases lay outside the gene matches. Germline CDR1 and CDR2: SGDLS and YYNGEE. CDR3 loop: CASSSGGGQGYNEQFF. The CDR3 DNA sequence: TGTGCCAGCAGCTCCGGCGGGGGACAGGGTTACAATGAGCAGTTCTTC.

This clone was counted only a few times. The rearrangement joins TRBV7-9 to TRBJ1-1, with D uncertain. In germline, CDR1 is SEHNR, CDR2 FQNEAQ (reference sequence). V was trimmed by 8 bases and J by 7 bases, leaving 8 bases between them. The CDR3 extends over 10 amino acids. The chain's CDR3 is CASSSFEAFF. In DNA, the CDR3 is TGTGCCAGCTCTAGCTTTGAAGCTTTCTTT.

V gene TRBV10-3 combines with J gene TRBJ2-7; 13 bases fit TRBD2. Germline-derived CDR1 and CDR2 are ENHRY and SYGVKD. The CDR3 sequence is 16 residues long. Germline trimming cut 11 bases from V and 5 bases from J; bases unmatched to any gene: 15. CDR3 DNA: TGTGCCTCTTCCTCTTCTGGGACTAGCGGGATCCACGAGCAGTACTTC. This codes for CASSSSGTSGIHEQYF.

The gene calls are TRBV7-3 and TRBJ2-5, with 8 bases aligning to TRBD2. The CDR3 is made up of 14 amino acids. Trimming removed 4 bases from V and 5 bases from J; junction bases left unmatched: 6. CDR1 is SGHTA and CDR2 is FQGTGA in the germline V gene. The CDR3 loop reads CASSSSGSLETQYF. The CDR3 DNA reads TGTGCCAGCAGCTCCAGCGGGAGCTTGGAGACCCAGTACTTC.

The chain has TRBV11-3 and TRBJ2-2, with TRBD1 as a possible D gene (6 bases). Trimming removed 0 bases from V and 3 bases from J, with 8 bases in between. The CDR3 is 15 residues long. The germline V gene encodes CDR1 SGHNT and CDR2 YENEEA. CDR3 region: CASSLDAGDTGELFF. Written as DNA, the CDR3 is TGTGCCAGCAGCTTAGACGCAGGGGACACCGGGGAGCTGTTTTTT.